The 32 T cell receptor beta chains reported below all come from one sample, sequenced in a study of T cell responses to AZD1222 COVID-19 vaccine (dated by TCRdb to the early 2020s). Receptors were amplified or captured by the immunoSEQ multiplex PCR assay. TCRdb mirrors the immuneACCESS table, restricted to in-frame sequences. Some clones are absent from its copies; in checked studies, under half trace to an unresolved V gene, and the reason for the others is unknown. The sample table holds fewer than 150,000 clones, of which approximately 86% were seen once. The top ten hold approximately 6% of the sample. What the time point label conveys for this sample: about 28 days (+/-7) after the second vaccine dose. The input for sequencing was peripheral blood, taken 28 days after the second AZD1222 dose. Receptors originate from an adult who received the AZD1222 COVID-19 vaccine.

The rearrangement links TRBV21-1 to TRBJ1-1. TRBV21-1 represents a pseudogene. The length of the CDR3 is 18 residues. The CDR3 loop reads CASSPTAGAGRGSTEAFF. CDR3 nucleotides: TGTGCCAGCAGCCCCACAGCAGGGGCGGGAAGAGGGTCCACTGAAGCTTTCTTT.

Only one count was recorded for this clone. The rearrangement links TRBV19 to TRBJ2-1, with D maybe TRBD1 (5 bases). V was shortened by 5 bases and J by 4 bases, with 12 bases between the two germline ends. The germline CDR1 and CDR2 sequences are LNHDA and SQIVND (reference sequence). The CDR3 contains 14 residues. CDR3 protein: CASSHSDSYNEQFF. The CDR3 coding sequence is TGTGCCAGTAGTCATTCCGACAGTTACAATGAGCAGTTCTTC.

This sequence joins TRBV7-2 and TRBJ1-6, with 7 bases identical to TRBD1. The germline gives CDR1 SGHTA, CDR2 FQGNSA. J gave up 8 bases and V 6 bases, and 7 bases lay outside the gene matches. The CDR3 length is 14 residues. The CDR3 DNA is TGTGCCAGCAGGTTTACAGGGGTTGATTCACCCCTCCACTTT. This gives the protein CASRFTGVDSPLHF.

The V and J genes are TRBV7-8 and TRBJ1-5, with 12 bases matching TRBD1. This CDR3 has 17 residues. Germline CDR1 reads SGHVS; CDR2 reads FQNEAQ. J gave up 3 bases and V 3 bases, and 6 bases lay outside the gene matches. The CDR3 DNA reads as TGTGCCAGCAGCTTGTGGGACAGGGGGCTTTACAATCAGCCCCAGCATTTT. Amino acid sequence: CASSLWDRGLYNQPQHF.

This rearrangement joins TRBV5-1 to TRBJ1-3; the D gene is possibly TRBD1 (5 bases). Trimming stripped 0 bases from V and 0 bases from J, with 10 bases between. This CDR3 has 16 residues. Germline V lookup: CDR1 SGHRS, CDR2 YFSETQ. The CDR3 DNA is TGCGCCAGCAGCTTGGCCGGGGGATTCTCTGGAAACACCATATATTTT. Translated, it gives CASSLAGGFSGNTIYF.

J is TRBJ2-4 and V is TRBV18; D unresolved. Germline V gives CDR1 KGHSH, CDR2 LQKENI. Between the trimmed V and J ends, which lost 6 bases and 6 bases, there was a span of 9 bases. The CDR3 has 12 amino acids. CDR3 nucleotide sequence: TGTGCCAGCTCGCCCGGGCGAAACATTCAGTACTTC. This codes for CASSPGRNIQYF.

CDR3 sequence (DNA): TGTGCCAGCAGTTTATTGGACAGCTACGAGCAGTACTTC. Its protein product is CASSLLDSYEQYF. The rearrangement links TRBV2 to TRBJ2-7; D may be TRBD1 (6 bases). The CDR3 totals 13 residues. CDR1 SNHLY and CDR2 FYNNEI come from the germline V gene. The V end lost 5 bases, the J end lost 3 bases, and 11 bases lay between the germline ends.

The chain combines TRBV28 with TRBJ2-5, with D perhaps TRBD1 or TRBD2 (6 bases each). V gave up 7 bases and J gave up 4 bases, with 10 bases separating them. Germline loops: CDR1 MDHEN, CDR2 SYDVKM. This CDR3 is 12 amino acids long. The CDR3 sequence: CASNEGGETQYF. The CDR3 coding sequence is TGTGCCAGCAATGAGGGGGGAGAGACCCAGTACTTC.

The CDR3, as DNA: TGTGCCAGCACCCAGGGACAGGCTTATGGCTACACCTTC. Translation gives CASTQGQAYGYTF. This chain joins TRBV5-8 and TRBJ1-2; 8 nucleotides line up with TRBD1. The CDR3 is made up of 13 amino acids. V dropped 6 bases and J dropped 5; count of bases not matched to a gene: 6. Looked up from germline, CDR1 is SGHTS and CDR2 is YDEGEE.

This clone was observed a single time. The rearrangement links TRBV28 to TRBJ2-3; D remains unclear. From germline, CDR1 is MDHEN and CDR2 SYDVKM. This CDR3 spans 13 amino acids. Between the trimmed V and J ends, which lost 6 bases and 0 bases, there was a span of 7 bases. The CDR3 DNA reads TGTGCCAGCAGAAGACCAAGCACAGATACGCAGTATTTT. Translated, it gives CASRRPSTDTQYF. The full variable domain, rest sourced from reference TRBV28 and TRBJ2-3, is DVKVTQSSRYLVKRTGEKVFLECVQDMDHENMFWYRQDPGLGLRLIYFSYDVKMKEKGDIPEGYSVSREKKERFSLILESASTNQTSMYLCASRRPSTDTQYFGPGTRLTVL.

As regards this clone: The junction departs from germline at one end; a sequencing error may be responsible. This chain uses TRBV7-7 with TRBJ2-5; maybe TRBD2 (6 bases). The CDR3 loop spans 15 amino acids. Per germline, CDR1 SSHAT and CDR2 FNYEAQ (reference sequence). Written as DNA, the CDR3 is TGTGCTAGCAGCTTACGCCGGGACTCACAAGAGACCCAGTACTTC. Translating gives CASSLRRDSQETQYF.

The chain carries TRBV18 and TRBJ1-1, with TRBD1 identical over 9 bases. The V gene's germline CDR1 is KGHSH and CDR2 LQKENI. V dropped 6 bases and J dropped 5; count of bases not matched to a gene: 4. The CDR3 is made up of 13 amino acids. This CDR3 reads CASSRTGETEAFF. The CDR3 region has the DNA TGTGCCAGCTCTCGGACAGGGGAGACTGAAGCTTTCTTT.

The V and J genes are TRBV28 and TRBJ2-7, with 11 bases identical to TRBD2. With 6 bases clipped from V and 5 bases from J, the junction kept 15 bases outside the gene matches. Germline CDR1 is MDHEN and CDR2 is SYDVKM. The CDR3 totals 17 residues. The CDR3 bases are TGTGCCAGCAGCCCCCTCGGCCTAGCGGGAGGTGAAAACGAGCAGTACTTC. Residues: CASSPLGLAGGENEQYF. The variable domain in full, with the rest retrieved from reference TRBV28 and TRBJ2-7, is DVKVTQSSRYLVKRTGEKVFLECVQDMDHENMFWYRQDPGLGLRLIYFSYDVKMKEKGDIPEGYSVSREKKERFSLILESASTNQTSMYLCASSPLGLAGGENEQYFGPGTRLTVT.

J is TRBJ2-3 and V is TRBV18, with 9 bases fitting TRBD1. The germline CDR1 and CDR2 sequences are KGHSH and LQKENI. There are 15 residues in the CDR3. Trimming cost V 6 bases and J 2 bases; bases outside gene matches: 6. CDR3 nucleotide sequence: TGTGCCAGCTCGGAACAGGGGGCCACCACAGATACGCAGTATTTT. Translating it yields CASSEQGATTDTQYF.

The CDR3 DNA is TGCGCCAGCAGCCAAGAGACGCGCGTCTGGGGCCAGCCCCAGCATTTT. Translating gives CASSQETRVWGQPQHF. The rearrangement joins TRBV4-1 to TRBJ1-5, with D maybe TRBD1 (5 bases). The CDR3 length is 16 residues. The V and J ends lost 0 bases and 7 bases respectively, with 16 bases between them. CDR1 and CDR2 (germline): MGHRA, YSYEKL.

This chain links TRBV10-1 with TRBJ2-2, with D hard to call. CDR1 WNHNN and CDR2 SYGVQD come from the germline V gene (reference sequence). V shed 0 bases and J shed 6 bases, with 5 bases lying between them. The CDR3 is made up of 13 amino acids. Here the CDR3 reads CASSESGAGELFF. The CDR3 DNA sequence: TGCGCCAGCAGTGAGTCTGGGGCCGGGGAGCTGTTTTTT.

The chain uses TRBV13 and TRBJ2-2, with 10 bases fitting TRBD1. The CDR3 has 17 amino acids. The germline CDR1 and CDR2 sequences are PRHDT and FYEKMQ (reference sequence). V dropped 4 bases and J dropped 5; count of bases not matched to a gene: 10. The CDR3 reads CASSSSPGQGWTGELFF. CDR3 nucleotides: TGTGCCAGCAGCTCCTCCCCGGGACAGGGGTGGACCGGGGAGCTGTTTTTT.

V is TRBV5-1 and J is TRBJ1-4; 10 bases are shared with TRBD1. The CDR3 is 19 residues long. The germline CDR1 and CDR2 sequences are SGHRS and YFSETQ. The V and J ends lost 3 bases and 4 bases, in that order; junction bases with no gene match: 15. The CDR3 coding sequence is TGCGCCAGCAGCTACTCGCGGGACAGGGGTGCCCGAGGTAATGAAAAACTGTTTTTT. Translated, it gives CASSYSRDRGARGNEKLFF.

The gene calls are TRBV24-1 and TRBJ2-1; D is undetermined. The germline V gene encodes CDR1 KGHDR and CDR2 SFDVKD. The CDR3 extends over 14 amino acids. The ends were cut back, 3 bases at V and 9 bases at J, with 14 bases in the middle. In DNA, the CDR3 is TGTGCCACCAGTGATGTGACCCCGGCCGGTGAGCAGTTCTTC. This gives the protein CATSDVTPAGEQFF.

The V gene is TRBV9, the J gene TRBJ2-7; TRBD2 aligns across 9 bases. V lost 5 bases to trimming and J lost 2 bases; unmatched junction nucleotides: 8. CDR1 and CDR2 from the germline V gene are SGDLS and YYNGEE. CDR3 size: 15 residues. The CDR3 is CASSRQGGGAYEQYF. The CDR3 region has the DNA TGTGCCAGCAGTCGGCAGGGCGGGGGGGCCTACGAGCAGTACTTC.

V and J are TRBV6-5 and TRBJ1-2; D is uncertain. Trimming took 5 bases from V and 8 from J, leaving 18 bases between them. This CDR3 has 14 amino acids. Germline V CDR1 and CDR2: MNHEY, SVGAGI. CDR3 sequence reads: CASSINLGGGGYTF. In DNA, the CDR3 is TGTGCCAGCAGTATCAACCTTGGCGGAGGAGGCTACACCTTC.

This chain connects TRBV9 to TRBJ2-2; 10 bases fit TRBD1. V trimming: 3 bases; J trimming: 4 bases; junction bases outside the gene matches: 6. The CDR3 extends over 16 amino acids. Germline CDR1 is SGDLS and CDR2 is YYNGEE. The CDR3 loop reads CASSAGDRGSTGELFF. The CDR3 DNA is TGTGCCAGCAGCGCCGGGGACAGGGGTAGCACCGGGGAGCTGTTTTTT.

This chain connects TRBV3-1 (or the pseudogene TRBV3-2) to TRBJ2-5; unclear D gene. This CDR3 is built from 15 residues. V lost 0 bases and J 3 bases, leaving 11 bases between the germline ends. Per germline, CDR1 LGHDT and CDR2 YNNKEL (reference sequence). Here the CDR3 reads CASSQEIMTEETQYF. As DNA, the CDR3 is TGTGCCAGCAGCCAAGAAATCATGACGGAAGAGACCCAGTACTTC.

This rearrangement joins TRBV7-2 to TRBJ2-7; 9 nucleotides agree with TRBD2. The CDR3 spans 16 residues. Germline V gene data show CDR1 as SGHTA and CDR2 as FQGNSA. J was trimmed by 4 bases and V by 0 bases; bases with no gene match: 7. For the CDR3, the DNA is TGTGCCAGCAGCTTAGCGGCCGGGACTAGCATGTACGAGCAGTACTTC. Protein: CASSLAAGTSMYEQYF.

The CDR3 region is CASSPGSGPREQYF. As DNA, the CDR3 is TGTGCCAGCTCACCAGGGTCCGGGCCCAGGGAGCAGTACTTC. The rearrangement uses TRBV18 and TRBJ2-7; D unresolved. Germline CDR1 and CDR2: KGHSH and LQKENI. There are 14 residues in the CDR3. The germline V and J ends were trimmed by 2 bases and 7 bases, with 15 bases remaining between them.

This clone was picked up a small number of times. The chain links TRBV19 to TRBJ2-1; the match to TRBD2 covers 12 bases. Germline V gives CDR1 LNHDA, CDR2 SQIVND (reference sequence). With V trimmed by 4 bases and J by 1 base, 11 bases remained unmatched. The CDR3 is made up of 19 amino acids. CDR3 DNA sequence: TGTGCCAGTAGTAAGGCTAGCGGGAGGGCTAAAGGGTCCTACAATGAGCAGTTCTTC. Amino acid sequence: CASSKASGRAKGSYNEQFF.

This chain links TRBV6-5 with TRBJ1-5, with D possibly matching TRBD1 (5 bases). Trimming left V 5 bases short and J 0 bases short, with 11 bases between. CDR1 and CDR2 (germline): MNHEY, SVGAGI. This CDR3 has 15 residues. The CDR3 DNA follows: TGTGCCAGCAGTCGGGACGGGGATAGCAATCAGCCCCAGCATTTT. Translation gives CASSRDGDSNQPQHF.

The rearrangement uses TRBV7-2 and TRBJ2-7, with D maybe TRBD2 (6 bases). V lost 2 bases to trimming and J lost 6 bases, with 23 bases between them. Per germline, CDR1 SGHTA and CDR2 FQGNSA. The CDR3 contains 17 residues. In nucleotides, the CDR3 is TGTGCCAGCAGCTTAAGGGTTCTAGCGTTGCCCCCCAGCGAGCAGTACTTC. It is translated as CASSLRVLALPPSEQYF.

The J gene is TRBJ1-3, the V gene TRBV19, with TRBD1 identical over 8 bases. This CDR3 region has 14 residues. Per germline, CDR1 LNHDA and CDR2 SQIVND (reference sequence). With V trimmed by 9 bases and J by 2 bases, 6 bases remained unmatched. CDR3 coding DNA: TGTGCCAGCACTGACAGGGGCGCTGGAAACACCATATATTTT. Translating gives CASTDRGAGNTIYF. Supplemented by reference TRBV19 and TRBJ1-3, the full variable domain reads DGGITQSPKYLFRKEGQNVTLSCEQNLNHDAMYWYRQDPGQGLRLIYYSQIVNDFQKGDIAEGYSVSREKKESFPLTVTSAQKNPTAFYLCASTDRGAGNTIYFGEGSWLTVV.

This chain connects TRBV6-5 to TRBJ1-2; D might be TRBD1 (6 bases). The V gene lost 4 bases and the J gene lost 0 bases, with 12 bases spanning the gap. Germline CDR1 is MNHEY and CDR2 is SVGAGI. This CDR3 region has 15 residues. The CDR3 is CASSFKTGTNYGYTF. CDR3 nucleotide sequence: TGTGCCAGCAGTTTCAAGACAGGAACTAACTATGGCTACACCTTC.

The chain employs TRBV12-3 or TRBV12-4 and TRBJ2-7, with D unresolved. This CDR3 is 12 amino acids long. The ends were cut back, 6 bases at V and 0 bases at J, with 6 bases in the middle. CDR3 nucleotides: TGTGCCAGCAGAAAAACCTCCTACGAGCAGTACTTC. It is translated as CASRKTSYEQYF.

The chain employs TRBV5-4 and TRBJ1-2; D ambiguous. The CDR3 runs 15 residues. CDR1 is SGHNT, CDR2 YYREEE, per germline (reference sequence). Trimming stripped 0 bases from V and 5 bases from J, with 14 bases between. In DNA form, the CDR3 reads TGTGCCAGCAGCTTGGCCGGCGGACCCCTGTATGGCTACACCTTC. As protein: CASSLAGGPLYGYTF.